This TCR beta chain was sequenced for a study of T cells in Graves' hyperthyroidism and ophthalmopathy. Notes on the study in general: With a median lead of approximately six months before onset, the model predicted ophthalmopathy.

RNA transcripts served as the template for amplifying TCR beta CDR3 regions. HTBI primers were employed in a first-round RT-PCR of the TCR CDR3. TCRdb analysed the multiplex PCR reads with MiXCR anew, one entry per CDR3 protein. The sample lists 300,000 to 450,000 distinct CDR3 sequences, about 14% occurring once. Diagnoses were made from clinical symptoms, serum measures (thyroxine and TRAb), thyroid ultrasound and orbital computed tomography. Fresh 10 ml peripheral blood yielded PBMCs. This clonotype occurred a few times. Its antigen is still unknown. Between the trimmed V and J ends, which lost 6 bases and 5 bases, there was a span of 13 bases. Germline CDR1 LNHDA, CDR2 SQIVND (reference sequence). This CDR3 spans 14 amino acids.

The sequenced sample was blood. The chain uses TRBV19 and TRBJ1-4; no clear D gene. This receptor was obtained from a woman under 40 with Graves' ophthalmopathy. The DNA for the CDR3 is TGTGCCAGTAGGAACAGCCCCTCAAATGAAAAACTGTTTTTT. This sequence encodes CASRNSPSNEKLFF. The whole variable domain, filled in from reference TRBV19 and TRBJ1-4, reads DGGITQSPKYLFRKEGQNVTLSCEQNLNHDAMYWYRQDPGQGLRLIYYSQIVNDFQKGDIAEGYSVSREKKESFPLTVTSAQKNPTAFYLCASRNSPSNEKLFFGSGTQLSVL.